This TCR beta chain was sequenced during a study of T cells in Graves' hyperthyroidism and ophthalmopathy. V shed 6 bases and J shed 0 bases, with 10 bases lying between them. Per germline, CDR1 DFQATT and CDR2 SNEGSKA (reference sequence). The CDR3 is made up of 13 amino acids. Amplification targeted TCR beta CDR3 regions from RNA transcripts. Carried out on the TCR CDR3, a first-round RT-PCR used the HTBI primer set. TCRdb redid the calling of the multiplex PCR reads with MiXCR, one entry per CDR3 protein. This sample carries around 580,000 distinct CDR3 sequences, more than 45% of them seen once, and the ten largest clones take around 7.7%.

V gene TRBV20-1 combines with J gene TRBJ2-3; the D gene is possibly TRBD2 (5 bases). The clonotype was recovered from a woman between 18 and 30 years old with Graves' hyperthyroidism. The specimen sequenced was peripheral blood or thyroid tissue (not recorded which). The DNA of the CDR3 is TGCAGTGCCGGCGACTATAGCACAGATACGCAGTATTTT. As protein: CSAGDYSTDTQYF.